A selection of T cell receptor beta chains follows, all from one sample in a study of T-cell reconstitution after alpha-beta-depleted transplantation in children. TCRdb independently ran MiXCR on the PCR reads; one entry per CDR3 protein. The profile shows fewer than 550,000 distinct CDR3 sequences, approximately 10% of them singletons. The input for sequencing was PBMCs, mostly from graft donor cells, taken 180 days after TCRalphabeta/CD19-depleted stem cell transplant. The source of these receptors is a female patient between 2 and 15 years old who had a stem cell transplant for aplastic anemia, so the T cells may come from the graft donor. Both conserved end residues are part of each CDR3. D genes are given only for firm matches. Some rows mark clone size as missing; the rest say once, few, many or name a class of expanded clone.

>TRBD1|TRBV7-9|once|TRBJ1-1
CASSLAPGGGAEAFF
TGTGCCAGCAGCTTAGCCCCAGGGGGAGGGGCGGAAGCTTTCTTT
>TRBD2|TRBV28|.|TRBJ2-2
CASSFASGRLNAGELFF
TGTGCCAGCAGTTTCGCTAGCGGGAGACTAAACGCCGGGGAGCTGTTTTTT
>TRBD1|TRBV7-9|few|TRBJ1-1
CASSAPAGGKSTEAFF
TGTGCCAGCAGCGCCCCGGCAGGGGGAAAGAGCACTGAAGCTTTCTTT
>TRBD1|TRBV12-3/TRBV12-4|few|TRBJ1-4
CASRLTGTAEKLFF
TGTGCCAGCAGACTGACAGGGACGGCTGAAAAACTGTTTTTT
>.|TRBV18|few|TRBJ2-3
CASSAGTHPYTDTQYF
TGTGCCAGCTCAGCCGGGACTCACCCATACACAGATACGCAGTATTTT
>.|TRBV5-6|.|TRBJ2-6
CASTRIRQGVFSGANVLTF
TGTGCCAGCACCCGGATAAGGCAGGGTGTGTTCTCTGGGGCCAACGTCCTGACTTTC
>.|TRBV6-5|.|TRBJ1-5
CASSYYGMRGQPQHF
TGTGCCAGCAGTTACTACGGCATGCGGGGGCAGCCCCAGCATTTT
>TRBD1|TRBV28|few|TRBJ1-4
CASSSGTGNEKLFF
TGTGCCAGCAGTTCCGGGACAGGGAATGAAAAACTGTTTTTT
>.|TRBV27|many|TRBJ2-1
CASSRGPLFEQFF
TGTGCCAGCAGCCGCGGACCACTCTTTGAGCAGTTCTTC
>.|TRBV27|.|TRBJ2-7
CATRRGSYEQYF
TGTGCCACCCGTCGGGGGTCCTACGAGCAGTACTTC
>.|TRBV19|.|TRBJ2-2
CASSISTPTGELFF
TGTGCCAGTAGTATTTCGACACCTACCGGGGAGCTGTTTTTT
>.|TRBV7-9|few|TRBJ1-1
CASSLSQGTHTEAFF
TGTGCCAGCAGCTTATCGCAGGGGACGCACACTGAAGCTTTCTTT
>.|TRBV7-9|few|TRBJ1-2
CASSFVPYGYTF
TGTGCCAGCAGCTTTGTCCCGTATGGCTACACCTTC
>.|TRBV5-1|.|TRBJ1-2
CASSPVAFRGYGYTF
TGCGCCAGCAGCCCCGTCGCTTTTCGGGGCTATGGCTACACCTTC
>.|TRBV29-1|many|TRBJ1-4
CSVALRSTNEKLFF
TGCAGCGTGGCCCTAAGGTCCACTAATGAAAAACTGTTTTTT
>.|TRBV7-2|few|TRBJ1-5
CASSYLRQGQPQHF
TGTGCCAGCAGCTATTTGAGGCAGGGGCAGCCCCAGCATTTT
>.|TRBV15|.|TRBJ2-1
CATSTSLGLGPLVTPYNEQFF
TGTGCCACCAGCACCTCCCTTGGTTTGGGGCCCCTAGTGACCCCTTACAATGAGCAGTTCTTC
>.|TRBV19|.|TRBJ1-3
CASMDGPLSGNTMYF
TGTGCCAGTATGGACGGCCCGCTCTCTGGAAACACCATGTATTTT
>TRBD2|TRBV4-3|.|TRBJ2-1
CASSRRTSGHNEQFF
TGCGCCAGCAGCCGACGGACTAGCGGGCACAATGAGCAGTTCTTC
>TRBD1|TRBV27|many|TRBJ2-4
CASGTGRRNIQYF
TGTGCCAGCGGGACAGGGAGAAGAAACATTCAGTACTTC
>.|TRBV20-1|few|TRBJ2-1
CSAWAPNEQFF
TGCAGTGCTTGGGCCCCCAATGAGCAGTTCTTC
>TRBD1|TRBV10-2|few|TRBJ1-2
CASSESWDRGRTNYGYTF
TGCGCCAGCAGTGAGTCGTGGGACAGGGGGAGAACTAACTATGGCTACACCTTC
>.|TRBV15|few|TRBJ1-5
CATSRDYRPCKHF
TGTGCCACCAGCAGAGATTATCGGCCGTGTAAGCATTTT
>.|TRBV30|.|TRBJ1-5
CAWSAAVWDQPQHF
TGTGCCTGGAGTGCAGCCGTTTGGGATCAGCCCCAGCATTTT
>.|TRBV20-1|.|TRBJ2-7
CSARDRKTSYEQYF
TGCAGTGCTAGAGATCGAAAGACCTCCTACGAGCAGTACTTC
>TRBD1|TRBV6-5|few|TRBJ2-7
CASSYSGTGLNEQYF
TGTGCCAGCAGTTACTCCGGGACAGGGCTTAACGAGCAGTACTTC
>.|TRBV20-1|.|TRBJ1-1
CSAAAGYTEAFF
TGCAGTGCCGCTGCGGGGTACACTGAAGCTTTCTTT
>.|TRBV5-5|.|TRBJ1-2
CASSLVVGQYNYGYTF
TGTGCCAGCAGCTTGGTTGTGGGCCAATACAACTATGGCTACACCTTC
>.|TRBV18|.|TRBJ2-1
CASSPILARTHNEQFF
TGTGCCAGCTCACCAATCCTAGCTAGAACACACAATGAGCAGTTCTTC
>.|TRBV6-1|few|TRBJ2-7
CASSRDRTLREQYF
TGTGCCAGCAGTCGGGACCGAACCTTACGCGAGCAGTACTTC
>TRBD2|TRBV12-3/TRBV12-4|few|TRBJ2-5
CASSWGREGPKQETQYF
TGTGCCAGCAGTTGGGGGCGGGAGGGCCCCAAACAAGAGACCCAGTACTTC
>TRBD2|TRBV20-1|few|TRBJ2-6
CSAPGLAGVGANVLTF
TGCAGTGCACCGGGACTAGCGGGAGTTGGGGCCAACGTCCTGACTTTC
>TRBD1|TRBV7-9|many|TRBJ2-5
CASSLTRDSLETQYF
TGTGCCAGCAGCTTAACCCGGGACAGCCTAGAGACCCAGTACTTC
>TRBD2|TRBV28|.|TRBJ2-3
CASSPGLAGGSRSTDTQYF
TGTGCCAGCAGTCCGGGACTAGCGGGAGGGAGCCGTAGCACAGATACGCAGTATTTT
>TRBD2|TRBV7-3|many|TRBJ2-3
CASSLGLAGNSDTQYF
TGTGCCAGCAGCTTAGGGCTAGCGGGGAACTCAGATACGCAGTATTTT
>.|TRBV25-1|few|TRBJ2-1
CASSEPRRGTVLGNEQFF
TGTGCCAGCAGTGAACCACGCCGCGGGACGGTTCTGGGGAATGAGCAGTTCTTC
>.|TRBV20-1|few|TRBJ2-1
CSARGPRDGASGQQFF
TGCAGTGCTAGAGGACCTCGGGACGGTGCCTCGGGGCAGCAGTTCTTC
>.|TRBV5-2|.|TRBJ2-5
CAMSLRIPWMGETQYF
TGTGCCATGAGCTTGAGGATCCCCTGGATGGGAGAGACCCAGTACTTC
>.|TRBV12-3/TRBV12-4|many|TRBJ2-5
CASSWVRGKETQYF
TGTGCCAGCAGTTGGGTCCGGGGAAAAGAGACCCAGTACTTC
>.|TRBV6-5|.|TRBJ1-2
CASSYSTLGTRLGGYTF
TGTGCCAGCAGTTACTCTACCCTCGGGACGAGATTAGGAGGCTACACCTTC
>.|TRBV20-1|.|TRBJ2-2
CSAPVKGVTGELFF
TGCAGTGCTCCGGTGAAGGGAGTCACCGGGGAGCTGTTTTTC
>.|TRBV5-1|.|TRBJ2-4
CASSLPDRPNGAKNIQYF
TGCGCCAGCAGCCTACCTGACAGGCCCAACGGAGCCAAAAACATTCAGTACTTC
>.|TRBV10-2|.|TRBJ2-7
CASSEGATYEQYF
TGCGCCAGCAGTGAGGGGGCCACCTACGAGCAGTACTTC
>TRBD1|TRBV5-1|.|TRBJ2-1
CASSPLGQGSSYNEQFF
TGCGCCAGCAGCCCCCTGGGACAGGGGAGCTCCTACAATGAGCAGTTCTTC
>TRBD1|TRBV5-1|.|TRBJ2-1
CASSLGQGLGQFF
TGCGCCAGCAGCTTGGGACAGGGGTTGGGGCAGTTCTTC
>.|TRBV29-1|.|TRBJ2-3
CSAVGRGTTDTQYF
TGCAGCGCAGTAGGGCGCGGAACCACAGATACGCAGTATTTT
>.|TRBV12-3/TRBV12-4|.|TRBJ1-1
CASSALASLNTEAFF
TGTGCCAGCAGTGCACTAGCCTCCCTGAACACTGAAGCTTTCTTT
>.|TRBV5-1|few|TRBJ1-1
CASRPVSGNTEAFF
TGCGCCAGCAGACCGGTTTCGGGCAACACTGAAGCTTTCTTT